The 25 T cell receptor beta chains listed next were all sequenced from one sample in a study of cytomegalovirus exposure and HLA in healthy donors. The PCR was carried out with 60 Vbeta primers and 13 Jbeta primers. Sequencing used immunoSEQ multiplex PCR; TCRdb keeps in-frame clones, though not all of them. The sample yields about 160,000 clones, approximately 80% seen once. The sequencing sample was made of PBMCs. The receptor set was obtained from a man aged 45-65 years in good health and CMV-seropositive.

CDR3 protein: CASSVEDRQETQYF. Written as DNA, the CDR3 is TGTGCCAGCAGCGTAGAGGACAGGCAAGAGACCCAGTACTTC. The chain carries TRBV9 and TRBJ2-5, with 7 bases identical to TRBD1. CDR1 SGDLS and CDR2 YYNGEE come from the germline V gene. This CDR3 has 14 amino acids. V trimming: 0 bases; J trimming: 2 bases; junction bases outside the gene matches: 1.

This rearrangement joins TRBV6-5 to TRBJ2-7; TRBD1 matches at 9 bases. After removal of 6 bases from V and 5 bases from J, the junction contained 2 bases not matched to a gene. The CDR3 totals 12 residues. CDR1 and CDR2 from the germline V gene are MNHEY and SVGAGI. CDR3 residues: CASSWTGDEQYV. The CDR3 DNA reads TGTGCCAGCAGCTGGACAGGGGACGAGCAGTACGTC.

On this clone itself: Its ends do not fully match the called genes, so a read error is possible. V usage is TRBV20-1 and J usage is TRBJ2-1, with D maybe TRBD1 (5 bases). The germline gives CDR1 DFQATT, CDR2 SNEGSKA (reference sequence). This CDR3 comprises 11 residues. CDR3 sequence reads: CSARNDLREIF. Written as DNA, the CDR3 is TGCAGTGCTAGGAACGACCTCAGGGAAATCTTC.

Here the CDR3 reads CASSAQSGGRETQYF. The CDR3 coding sequence is TGTGCCAGCAGCGCGCAGAGTGGCGGGAGAGAGACCCAGTACTTC. The chain carries TRBV7-2 and TRBJ2-5; 7 positions match TRBD2. The CDR3 consists of 15 residues. The junction had 10 bases not matched to a gene; V was cut back by 5 bases and J by 4 bases. The germline CDR1 and CDR2 sequences are SGHTA and FQGNSA.

V and J are TRBV7-9 and TRBJ2-1; TRBD1 might be the D (6 bases). The V and J ends lost 6 bases and 7 bases respectively, with 13 bases between them. The CDR3 spans 13 residues. From germline, CDR1 is SEHNR and CDR2 FQNEAQ (reference sequence). The CDR3 DNA is TGTGCCAGCAGTGTTCAGGGGATGAATGAGCAGTTCTTC. Translated: CASSVQGMNEQFF.

This rearrangement joins TRBV7-9 to TRBJ1-5; D unresolved. Germline V gives CDR1 SEHNR, CDR2 FQNEAQ (reference sequence). V lost 5 bases to trimming and J lost 1 base, with 12 bases between them. This CDR3 has 15 amino acids. The CDR3 reads CASSPPGVSNQPQHF. The CDR3 nucleotides read TGTGCCAGCAGCCCCCCCGGGGTAAGCAATCAGCCCCAGCATTTT.

The gene calls are TRBV9 and TRBJ1-2; 8 nucleotides align to TRBD1. Germline-derived CDR1 and CDR2 are SGDLS and YYNGEE. There are 17 residues in the CDR3. J gave up 0 bases and V 0 bases, and 7 bases lay outside the gene matches. CDR3 amino acids: CASSVGQGAPSNYGYTF. The CDR3, as DNA: TGTGCCAGCAGCGTAGGGCAGGGGGCACCCTCTAACTATGGCTACACCTTC.

This chain uses TRBV5-6 with TRBJ2-1, with 11 nucleotides matching TRBD2. The V and J ends lost 2 bases and 8 bases, in that order; junction bases with no gene match: 6. The CDR3 is made up of 15 amino acids. CDR1 and CDR2 from the germline V gene are SGHDT and YYEEEE. In DNA, the CDR3 is TGTGCCAGCAGCTTAATAGCGGGAGGGGGCGATGAGCAGTTCTTC. Its protein is CASSLIAGGGDEQFF.

The V and J genes are TRBV6-1 and TRBJ2-3, with D perhaps TRBD1 (6 bases). Trimming left V 3 bases short and J 2 bases short, with 9 bases between. Germline V CDR1 and CDR2: MNHNS, SASEGT. The CDR3 covers 14 residues. CDR3 sequence (DNA): TGTGCCAGCAGTGACAGGGGTCTCACAGATACGCAGTATTTT. Amino acids: CASSDRGLTDTQYF.

The chain uses TRBV2 and TRBJ2-3; 15 nucleotides align to TRBD2. The CDR3 is 15 amino acids. The ends lost 8 bases at V and 5 bases at J; junction bases unmatched: 5. Looked up from germline, CDR1 is SNHLY and CDR2 is FYNNEI. DNA for the CDR3: TGTGCCAGCGTCGGACTAGCGGGGGGGCAAGATACGCAGTATTTT. As protein: CASVGLAGGQDTQYF.

The chain links TRBV15 to TRBJ1-4, with D maybe TRBD1 (5 bases). Germline assignment: CDR1 LNHNV and CDR2 YYDKDF (reference sequence). Trimming removed 5 bases from V and 0 bases from J, with 19 bases in between. This CDR3 region has 18 residues. DNA for the CDR3: TGTGCCACCAGCGGGCGGAAAATAGTACAGGCAACTAATGAAAAACTGTTTTTT. Protein sequence: CATSGRKIVQATNEKLFF.

J is TRBJ2-7 and V is TRBV5-1; the match to TRBD1 covers 8 bases. The V gene end was trimmed by 4 bases and the J gene end by 7 bases; junction bases not matched to a gene: 13. CDR1 is SGHRS and CDR2 is YFSETQ in the germline V gene. The CDR3 consists of 15 residues. This CDR3 reads CASSPWMSQGGEQYF. The CDR3 DNA reads as TGCGCCAGCAGCCCCTGGATGTCACAGGGGGGAGAGCAGTACTTC.

The V gene is TRBV2, the J gene TRBJ2-1, with 8 nucleotides matching TRBD1. CDR1 is SNHLY and CDR2 is FYNNEI in the germline V gene. The length of the CDR3 is 16 residues. J lost 5 bases, V lost 6 bases, and 12 bases had no gene match. DNA of the CDR3: TGTGCCAGCAGCAGGGGGCCGAAGGGACTTGACAATGAGCAGTTCTTC. It codes for CASSRGPKGLDNEQFF. Supplemented by reference TRBV2 and TRBJ2-1, the full variable domain reads EPEVTQTPSHQVTQMGQEVILRCVPISNHLYFYWYRQILGQKVEFLVSFYNNEISEKSEIFDDQFSVERPDGSNFTLKIRSTKLEDSAMYFCASSRGPKGLDNEQFFGPGTRLTVL.

The genes are TRBV9 and TRBJ2-1; tentatively, D is TRBD2 (6 bases). This CDR3 has 15 residues. Trimming removed 0 bases at V and 3 bases at J, with 10 bases between. Germline V gene data show CDR1 as SGDLS and CDR2 as YYNGEE. Written as DNA, the CDR3 is TGTGCCAGCAGCGTAGATAGCGGCGTCTACAATGAGCAGTTCTTC. Residues: CASSVDSGVYNEQFF.

The chain couples TRBV14 to TRBJ2-1; 8 bases are a match to TRBD1. This CDR3 has 15 amino acids. The germline V gene encodes CDR1 SGHDN and CDR2 FVKESK. The ends lost 4 bases at V and 5 bases at J; junction bases unmatched: 7. DNA for the CDR3: TGTGCCAGCAGCCTCACAGGGGGTTCAAACAATGAGCAGTTCTTC. This encodes CASSLTGGSNNEQFF.

This clone has only one observation. This chain connects TRBV2 to TRBJ1-2, with no clear D. Trimming pared 3 bases from V and 4 bases from J, leaving 12 bases between. Germline lookup yields CDR1 SNHLY and CDR2 FYNNEI. The CDR3 length is 14 residues. The CDR3, as DNA: TGTGCCAGCAGTGATGAGGGCGGCCTCTATGGCTACACCTTC. It yields the protein CASSDEGGLYGYTF.

The chain joins TRBV7-2 to TRBJ1-5, with D possibly matching TRBD1 (5 bases). The germline CDR1 and CDR2 sequences are SGHTA and FQGNSA. Deletions cut 0 bases from V and 7 bases from J, with 13 bases between. The CDR3 totals 15 residues. CDR3 nucleotide sequence: TGTGCCAGCAGCTTAGCGAGCGGGGGGGGGCAGCCCCAGCATTTT. This translates into CASSLASGGGQPQHF.

This chain joins TRBV6-6 and TRBJ1-1; D is uncertain. This CDR3 contains 13 residues. V was clipped by 0 bases and J by 3 bases, with 5 bases between them. Germline V CDR1 and CDR2: MNHNY, SVGAGI (reference sequence). The CDR3 sequence: CASSYSEDTEAFF. CDR3 bases: TGTGCCAGCAGTTACTCGGAGGACACTGAAGCTTTCTTT.

This chain uses TRBV5-1 with TRBJ1-3, with D perhaps TRBD1 (6 bases). Germline V CDR1 and CDR2: SGHRS, YFSETQ. The CDR3 loop spans 15 amino acids. V was clipped by 4 bases and J by 4 bases, with 15 bases between them. The CDR3: CASSILGDTGNTIYF. In DNA form, the CDR3 reads TGCGCCAGCAGCATCCTCGGGGACACGGGAAACACCATATATTTT.

In its sample, this clone was seen a few times. The chain employs TRBV18 and TRBJ1-1; D unclear. CDR1 is KGHSH and CDR2 is LQKENI in the germline V gene. CDR3 size: 13 residues. V lost 5 bases to trimming and J lost 0 bases, with 7 bases between them. The CDR3, as DNA: TGTGCCAGCTCAGCCGCGATGAACACTGAAGCTTTCTTT. As protein: CASSAAMNTEAFF.

The genes are TRBV19 and TRBJ2-6, with D perhaps matching TRBD2 (5 bases). Per the germline V gene, CDR1 is LNHDA and CDR2 is SQIVND (reference sequence). The CDR3 has 15 residues. The V gene lost 5 bases and the J gene lost 3 bases, with 11 bases spanning the gap. CDR3 in amino acids: CASSREGSGANVLTF. The CDR3 bases are TGTGCCAGTAGTCGTGAGGGCAGTGGGGCCAACGTCCTGACTTTC.

In its sample, this clone was seen once. V and J are TRBV29-1 and TRBJ2-5, with D tentatively TRBD1 (5 bases). The CDR3 covers 13 residues. Germline values: CDR1 SQVTM, CDR2 ANQGSEA. Trimming removed 6 bases at V and 1 base at J, with 12 bases between. The CDR3 DNA reads TGCAGCGTGGCTACAGGAGTCCAAGAGACCCAGTACTTC. Translating gives CSVATGVQETQYF.

The CDR3 sequence is CASSDTGGAWETQYF. For the CDR3, the DNA is TGCGCCAGCAGCGATACAGGGGGCGCATGGGAGACCCAGTACTTC. The chain links TRBV5-1 to TRBJ2-5, with 9 bases matching TRBD1. J gave up 5 bases and V 4 bases, and 9 bases lay outside the gene matches. Germline V gene lookup returns CDR1 SGHRS and CDR2 YFSETQ. CDR3 size: 15 residues.

The chain employs TRBV19 and TRBJ2-1; 9 nucleotides match TRBD1. Trimming at V came to 2 bases and at J to 4 bases, leaving 6 bases not matched to a gene. This CDR3 contains 16 residues. Germline V gene sequence: CDR1 LNHDA, CDR2 SQIVND (reference sequence). The CDR3 DNA sequence: TGTGCCAGTAGTATATACCGGACAGGGGCGTACAATGAGCAGTTCTTC. It codes for CASSIYRTGAYNEQFF.

The chain is built from TRBV6-5 and TRBJ2-7, with D possibly TRBD2 on 6 matching bases. This CDR3 region has 14 residues. Trimming took off 2 bases at V and 5 bases at J, with 13 bases between the two ends. Per the germline V gene, CDR1 is MNHEY and CDR2 is SVGAGI. The CDR3 DNA is TGTGCCAGCAGTTACGGGACTCAGGGCAACGAGCAGTACTTC. Its protein is CASSYGTQGNEQYF.